Each of the 23 T cell receptor beta chains below was sequenced from the same sample in a study of CD8+ T cells in alopecia areata. As the sequencing template, cDNA was produced by extracting RNA and reverse transcribing it. TCRdb keeps only in-frame clones here, not all; method: immunoSEQ multiplex PCR. The repertoire consists of 170,000 or so clones, with about 60% occurring once and the leading ten covering around 13%. Treatment described: oral pan-JAK inhibitor, 5-10 mg twice daily. This specimen was CD8+ T cells sorted from blood, taken at week 24, from a patient treated with tofacitinib. Every receptor here comes from a human donor with alopecia areata.

V gene TRBV25-1 combines with J gene TRBJ2-1; D tentatively reads TRBD1 or TRBD2 (7 bases each). Germline CDR1 MGHDK, CDR2 SYGVNS. V was shortened by 2 bases and J by 12 bases, with 20 bases between the two germline ends. The CDR3 has 15 amino acids. In DNA form, the CDR3 reads TGTGCCAGCAGTGAAGACACCCAGGGGGGGCGTGGGCAGTTCTTC. This encodes CASSEDTQGGRGQFF.

This clone was seen more than once but under ten times. This chain connects TRBV27 to TRBJ1-2, with TRBD1 as a possible D gene (5 bases). Trimming shortened V by 2 bases and J by 2 bases, and 15 bases separated the two germline ends. The CDR3 covers 16 residues. CDR1 MNHEY and CDR2 SMNVEV come from the germline V gene (reference sequence). The CDR3 region is CASSLSRQTINYGYTF. CDR3 nucleotides: TGTGCCAGCAGTTTAAGTCGACAGACAATCAACTATGGCTACACCTTC.

The genes are TRBV10-3 and TRBJ1-5; no clear D. Germline V gene lookup returns CDR1 ENHRY and CDR2 SYGVKD. This CDR3 has 12 amino acids. Trimming pared 10 bases from V and 1 base from J, leaving 8 bases between. CDR3 amino acids: CATQDSNQPQHF. The DNA of the CDR3 is TGTGCCACTCAGGACAGCAATCAGCCCCAGCATTTT.

The chain's CDR3 is CASSPPARQGPKSPGYTF. The CDR3 coding sequence is TGCGCCAGCAGCCCACCCGCCAGACAGGGTCCCAAATCTCCTGGCTACACCTTC. The J gene is TRBJ1-2, the V gene TRBV4-1, with 7 bases identical to TRBD1. CDR1 is MGHRA, CDR2 YSYEKL, per germline. The ends lost 4 bases at V and 7 bases at J; junction bases unmatched: 21. There are 18 residues in the CDR3.

This clone was seen more than once but under ten times. This rearrangement joins TRBV6-6 to TRBJ2-5; D is unclear. This CDR3 has 13 amino acids. Germline V gene data show CDR1 as MNHNY and CDR2 as SVGAGI (reference sequence). The V end was cut by 0 bases, the J end by 4 bases, with 6 bases between. The CDR3 DNA sequence: TGTGCCAGCAGTTACTCAATAGGAGAGACCCAGTACTTC. Protein product: CASSYSIGETQYF.

This sequence joins TRBV5-1 and TRBJ2-7, with D perhaps matching TRBD2 (5 bases). The germline V gene has CDR1 SGHRS and CDR2 YFSETQ. The V and J ends lost 4 bases and 6 bases respectively, with 11 bases between them. The CDR3 length is 12 residues. DNA of the CDR3: TGCGCCAGCAGCCCTACTAGTTCCGAGCAGTACTTC. It translates to CASSPTSSEQYF.

This chain uses TRBV4-1 with TRBJ2-1, with 9 bases identical to TRBD2. Germline V lookup: CDR1 MGHRA, CDR2 YSYEKL. V lost 1 base and J lost 4; bases outside the gene matches: 5. The CDR3 is 16 amino acids. The CDR3 nucleotides are TGCGCCAGCAGCCAAGGACTAGCGGATCAATACAATGAGCAGTTCTTC. It specifies CASSQGLADQYNEQFF.

The chain joins TRBV29-1 to TRBJ2-6, with no clear D. The germline V gene encodes CDR1 SQVTM and CDR2 ANQGSEA. CDR3 size: 15 residues. Trimming removed 5 bases from V and 0 bases from J, with 11 bases in between. The CDR3 nucleotides are TGCAGCGTTCTGGCCTTCTACTCTGGGGCCAACGTCCTGACTTTC. It specifies CSVLAFYSGANVLTF.

The chain uses TRBV10-1 and TRBJ1-5; D not resolved. The CDR3 is 10 residues long. Germline-derived CDR1 and CDR2 are WNHNN and SYGVQD (reference sequence). The V end lost 8 bases, the J end lost 5 bases, and 4 bases lay between the germline ends. In DNA form, the CDR3 reads TGCGCCAGCCCCTATCAGCCCCAGCATTTT. Translating gives CASPYQPQHF.

The chain recombines TRBV12-5 with TRBJ2-7; D ambiguous. Germline values: CDR1 LGHNT, CDR2 FRNRAP. Trimming shortened V by 1 base and J by 1 base, and 17 bases separated the two germline ends. The CDR3 length is 17 residues. The DNA of the CDR3 is TGTGCTAGTGGTTTGGCGTCGCTCACGTCCCAATCCTACGAGCAGTACTTC. Translation gives CASGLASLTSQSYEQYF.

The sample holds a few counts of this clone. The chain recombines TRBV18 with TRBJ2-3, with D unresolved. The germline V and J ends were trimmed by 4 bases and 1 base, with 9 bases remaining between them. CDR1 and CDR2 from the germline V gene are KGHSH and LQKENI. CDR3 length equals 14 residues. The CDR3 bases are TGTGCCAGCTCACGGGCAGGAGGCACAGATACGCAGTATTTT. Protein: CASSRAGGTDTQYF.

V usage is TRBV10-2 and J usage is TRBJ2-7; D uncertain. The CDR3 consists of 13 residues. Trimming pared 8 bases from V and 5 bases from J, leaving 16 bases between. Per germline, CDR1 WSHSY and CDR2 SAAADI. Here the CDR3 reads CASSLSGPDEQYF. Written as DNA, the CDR3 is TGCGCCAGCTCCCTCAGTGGCCCCGACGAGCAGTACTTC.

This sequence joins TRBV7-7 and TRBJ2-7, with TRBD1 matching 10 bases. The V segment lost 5 bases and the J segment 0 bases; nucleotides outside the gene matches: 1. Germline CDR1 and CDR2: SSHAT and FNYEAQ (reference sequence). The CDR3 is 14 residues long. In DNA form, the CDR3 reads TGTGCCAGCAGCCGGGACAGGGGCTCCTACGAGCAGTACTTC. It yields the protein CASSRDRGSYEQYF.

This chain links TRBV9 with TRBJ2-1; D is possibly TRBD1 (6 bases). V lost 4 bases to trimming and J lost 15 bases, with 11 bases between them. From germline, CDR1 is SGDLS and CDR2 YYNGEE. The CDR3 covers 10 residues. CDR3 sequence reads: CASSSGTLFF. CDR3 sequence (DNA): TGTGCCAGCAGCTCCGGGACACTGTTCTTC.

This chain connects TRBV15 to TRBJ2-5; 8 bases fit TRBD2. Germline-derived CDR1 and CDR2 are LNHNV and YYDKDF (reference sequence). The CDR3 has 17 residues. Losses at the gene ends were 0 bases for V and 4 bases for J; bases not matched to a gene: 10. The CDR3 region is CATSRDLIAGIPETQYF. The DNA for the CDR3 is TGTGCCACCAGCAGAGATTTGATAGCGGGGATTCCAGAGACCCAGTACTTC. Full variable domain (missing parts from reference TRBV15 and TRBJ2-5): DAMVIQNPRYQVTQFGKPVTLSCSQTLNHNVMYWYQQKSSQAPKLLFHYYDKDFNNEADTPDNFQSRRPNTSFCFLDIRSPGLGDTAMYLCATSRDLIAGIPETQYFGPGTRLLVL.

The chain employs TRBV4-2 and TRBJ2-1, with D unresolved. The CDR3 totals 11 residues. Trimming took off 1 base at V and 8 bases at J, with 3 bases between the two ends. CDR1 and CDR2 (germline): LGHNA, YNFKEQ. CDR3 region: CASSQGDEQFF. The DNA of the CDR3 is TGTGCCAGCAGCCAAGGTGATGAGCAGTTCTTC.

This clone was seen a single time. The J gene is TRBJ1-1, the V gene TRBV30; tentatively, D is TRBD1 (5 bases). From germline, CDR1 is GTSNPN and CDR2 SVGIG (reference sequence). The CDR3 consists of 14 residues. Trimming took off 0 bases at V and 5 bases at J, with 13 bases between the two ends. The CDR3 DNA reads TGTGCCTGGAGTGTACGGTCAGGGATGACTGAAGCTTTCTTT. This codes for CAWSVRSGMTEAFF. The full variable domain, rest sourced from reference TRBV30 and TRBJ1-1, is SQTIHQWPATLVQPVGSPLSLECTVEGTSNPNLYWYRQAAGRGLQLLFYSVGIGQISSEVPQNLSASRPQDRQFILSSKKLLLSDSGFYLCAWSVRSGMTEAFFGQGTRLTVV.

CDR3 sequence (DNA): TGCAGCACCATAAAAGACTTCGGCTACACCTTC. This gives the protein CSTIKDFGYTF. V gene TRBV29-1 combines with J gene TRBJ1-2; D remains unclear. Trimming left V 8 bases short and J 8 bases short, with 15 bases between. CDR3 length equals 11 residues. Germline V gives CDR1 SQVTM, CDR2 ANQGSEA.

The chain employs TRBV2 and TRBJ1-2; 8 nucleotides agree with TRBD1. CDR3 length equals 12 residues. Germline CDR1 SNHLY, CDR2 FYNNEI. V lost 7 bases, J lost 6 bases, and 4 bases stayed unmatched. This CDR3 is CASTGQGNGYTF. CDR3 bases: TGTGCCAGCACCGGACAGGGAAATGGCTACACCTTC.

This clone is a singleton in its sample. The chain recombines TRBV4-1 with TRBJ1-4; 10 bases agree with TRBD1. Trimming at V came to 2 bases and at J to 6 bases, leaving 6 bases not matched to a gene. The germline V gene has CDR1 MGHRA and CDR2 YSYEKL. CDR3 length: 16 residues. The CDR3 protein is CASSQPGTGDDEKLFF. The DNA of the CDR3 is TGCGCCAGCAGCCAACCCGGGACAGGGGACGATGAAAAACTGTTTTTT.

The J gene is TRBJ2-3, the V gene TRBV7-3, with a weak D call TRBD2 (5 bases). The germline V and J ends were trimmed by 5 bases and 3 bases, with 12 bases remaining between them. CDR3 length: 14 amino acids. In germline, CDR1 is SGHTA, CDR2 FQGTGA. The CDR3 loop reads CASSHAPGTDTQYF. For the CDR3, the DNA is TGTGCCAGCAGCCACGCCCCGGGGACAGATACGCAGTATTTT.

In DNA, the CDR3 is TGTGCCTGGCTCGGGACTAGCGGGGGCACCGGGGAGCTGTTTTTT. This encodes CAWLGTSGGTGELFF. The rearrangement uses TRBV30 and TRBJ2-2; 14 nucleotides align to TRBD2. Germline CDR1 and CDR2: GTSNPN and SVGIG (reference sequence). The CDR3 has 15 amino acids. The junction had 3 bases not matched to a gene; V was cut back by 5 bases and J by 4 bases.

This clone showed up just once. The V gene is TRBV9, the J gene TRBJ1-5; D is possibly TRBD1 (6 bases). The CDR3 extends over 15 amino acids. V shed 3 bases and J shed 11 bases, with 21 bases lying between them. Germline V gene sequence: CDR1 SGDLS, CDR2 YYNGEE. This CDR3 is CASSALLQGKMAQHF. The CDR3 bases are TGTGCCAGCAGCGCACTCCTTCAGGGGAAAATGGCCCAGCATTTT.